This record looks at one TCR beta chain sequence and its context. Its antigen is not known. This entry is derived from a study of T cell repertoires in cytomegalovirus infection. In the study overall: Both recently identified HLA-C-restricted and well-studied HLA-B-restricted CMV epitopes were used in the study. Both CMV infection and a matching HLA type were indicated by public TCR beta signatures. Whole-study results and caveats: Totalled public TCR beta family frequency picked out people who carried CMV plus the relevant HLA.

TCRdb recomputed calls from the reads with MiXCR, one row per CDR3 protein. The sample includes hundreds of thousands of distinct CDR3 sequences, 33% of them seen just once. The specimen was cultured PBMCs, collected from culture after CMV antigen stimulation. The TCR sequence derives from a human donor in good health (CMV status not recorded). Some clones in this sample may be carry-over from other donors' samples.

CDR3 bases: TGTGCCAGCAGCTTAGAAACAGGGTCCCAATACACCGGGGAGCTGTTTTTT. Translating gives CASSLETGSQYTGELFF. This chain joins TRBV11-3 and TRBJ2-2; tentatively, D is TRBD1 (6 bases). The ends were cut back, 0 bases at V and 3 bases at J, with 14 bases in the middle. The CDR3 totals 17 residues. CDR1 and CDR2 from the germline V gene are SGHNT and YENEEA.